This TCR beta chain originates from a study of CD8 T cells in ankylosing spondylitis. The study, taken as a whole, reports: Earlier reports found some motif variants in synovial fluid and blood in reactive arthritis. Blood from ankylosing spondylitis patients appeared to carry a characteristic roughly eight-variant TCR beta motif. From matched ankylosing spondylitis synovial fluid, disease-linked clones were reportedly recovered at significantly enriched levels.

This clonotype was seen a few times. The antigen is unknown. Making use of molecular barcodes, quantitative 5'-RACE generated TCR beta libraries. Each CDR3 protein gets one entry after TCRdb re-called the 5' RACE reads with MiXCR. The sample consists of 200,000 or so distinct CDR3 sequences, roughly 25% of them appearing once. Trimming took off 0 bases at V and 5 bases at J, with 16 bases between the two ends. Germline V gene data show CDR1 as ENHRY and CDR2 as SYGVKD. The CDR3 spans 16 residues. The V gene is TRBV10-3, the J gene TRBJ2-5; tentatively, D is TRBD2 (5 bases). The sample taken for sequencing was blood, either unsorted or a sorted T cell fraction (not recorded which). The receptor was derived from a male donor with ankylosing spondylitis or in good health (not recorded which). Written as DNA, the CDR3 is TGTGCCATCAGTGAGTCGATAGGAGGCGTCCGGGAGACCCAGTACTTC. This encodes CAISESIGGVRETQYF.